This T cell receptor (beta chain) emerged from a study of T-cell reconstitution after alpha-beta-depleted transplantation in children (TCRdb year 2016). Describing the broader study: The study quantitatively tracked T-cell immune reconstitution after TCRalphabeta/CD19-depleted allogeneic hematopoietic cell transplantation in children using TCR repertoire profiling.

The germline V gene gives CDR1 as SGHRS and CDR2 as YFSETQ. From the cysteine through the phenylalanine, the CDR3 covers 14 amino acids. Only the CDR3 DNA stays, 42 bases, in frame from base 1. For this chain, trimming is 3 bases at the V end and 2 bases at the J end, and the number of junction bases without a gene match is 4. The table lists this clonotype with many counts. This receptor's antigen is unknown. Base qualities are not at hand, and no much larger clone is one base apart. The receptor library was made with PCR. TCRdb records Illumina HiSeq 2500 as the sequencer. Molecular barcoding was employed in the preparation of TCR libraries, with unique molecular identifiers being used to normalize TCRbeta repertoire quantification. TCRdb reprocessed the public reads (quality trimming at Q25 with fastp, clone calling with MiXCR) and kept in-frame beta chains. Under each unique CDR3 protein, matching rows form one entry showing the most common genes and DNA. The sample records a few hundred thousand distinct CDR3 sequences, 9.5% to 10% of which are singletons. Roughly a tenth of the sample belongs to the ten largest clones.

This sequence originates from a human donor who donated a stem cell graft to a child with SCID. In this chain, TRBV5-1 is recombined with TRBJ1-2, and 7 junction bases match TRBD1. Source: PBMCs from the stem cell graft donor, taken from the stem cell graft. The CDR3 corresponds to CASSSTGTNYGYTF. Here is the DNA: TGCGCCAGCAGCTCGACAGGGACGAACTATGGCTACACCTTC. The entire variable domain, with the stretches around the CDR3 drawn from the reference TRBV5-1 and TRBJ1-2 proteins, is KAGVTQTPRYLIKTRGQQVTLSCSPISGHRSVSWYQQTPGQGLQFLFEYFSETQRNKGNFPGRFSGRQFSNSRSEMNVSTLELGDSALYLCASSSTGTNYGYTFGSGTRLTVV.